The next 21 T cell receptor beta chains were all read from a single sample in a study of blood T cell repertoires in COVID-19. This table comes from immunoSEQ multiplex PCR, and its TCRdb copy is limited to in-frame clones, with some not included. Of about 400,000 clones listed, 75% to 90% are singletons. The sequencing input was peripheral blood. The receptors shown here come from a woman aged 25-40 years with active or convalescent COVID-19.

The chain recombines TRBV2 with TRBJ1-5; D call uncertain. Trimming stripped 7 bases from V and 2 bases from J, with 9 bases between. The V gene's germline CDR1 is SNHLY and CDR2 FYNNEI. This CDR3 has 13 amino acids. The CDR3 sequence: CASKEAGNQPQHF. CDR3 in DNA: TGTGCCAGCAAAGAAGCCGGCAATCAGCCCCAGCATTTT.

The chain is built from TRBV30 and TRBJ2-1, with 9 positions matching TRBD2. CDR3 length equals 15 residues. Trimming took 2 bases from V and 2 from J; bases not matched to a gene: 4. The germline V gene has CDR1 GTSNPN and CDR2 SVGIG (reference sequence). The CDR3 region is CAWSSGLAPYNEQFF. Here the CDR3 DNA reads TGTGCCTGGAGTTCGGGACTAGCTCCCTACAATGAGCAGTTCTTC.

This chain uses TRBV5-6 with TRBJ1-1; no reliable D call. CDR3 size: 14 residues. Germline lookup yields CDR1 SGHDT and CDR2 YYEEEE. With 0 bases removed from V and 1 base from J, the gap between germline ends came to 7 bases. CDR3 protein: CASSLVEGNTEAFF. For the CDR3, the DNA is TGTGCCAGCAGCTTGGTGGAGGGGAACACTGAAGCTTTCTTT.

The V call is TRBV4-2, the J call TRBJ2-7, with no clear D. V lost 5 bases, J lost 7 bases, and 21 bases lay in between. The CDR3 is 15 amino acids. Germline lookup yields CDR1 LGHNA and CDR2 YNFKEQ. As DNA, the CDR3 is TGTGCCAGCAGCGAATCAGTCGCTTCGCCGAAGGAGCAGTACTTC. The encoded protein is CASSESVASPKEQYF.

The V call is TRBV7-9, the J call TRBJ1-3; D is uncertain. The CDR3 spans 16 residues. The germline V gene has CDR1 SEHNR and CDR2 FQNEAQ (reference sequence). V lost 4 bases and J 1 base, leaving 14 bases between the germline ends. In DNA, the CDR3 is TGTGCCAGCAGCTGGGGAGGAGGATCTTCTGGAAACACCATATATTTT. It specifies CASSWGGGSSGNTIYF.

The chain recombines TRBV19 with TRBJ2-2; possible D gene TRBD1, 6 bases. The CDR3 runs 19 residues. The germline V gene has CDR1 LNHDA and CDR2 SQIVND (reference sequence). Trimming stripped 0 bases from V and 0 bases from J, with 17 bases between. The CDR3 loop reads CASSIDFGVRQANTGELFF. CDR3 bases: TGTGCCAGTAGTATAGATTTCGGAGTACGACAGGCGAACACCGGGGAGCTGTTTTTT.

The genes are TRBV5-8 and TRBJ2-2; 9 nucleotides match TRBD1. Per germline, CDR1 SGHTS and CDR2 YDEGEE. CDR3 length equals 14 residues. J gave up 5 bases and V 3 bases, and 2 bases lay outside the gene matches. The CDR3 DNA reads TGTGCCAGCAGCTGGGGACAGGGAACCGGGGAGCTGTTTTTT. Its protein product is CASSWGQGTGELFF.

The gene calls are TRBV3-1 (or the pseudogene TRBV3-2) and TRBJ1-3; D gene unclear. The CDR3 is 16 residues long. CDR1 LGHDT and CDR2 YNNKEL come from the germline V gene (reference sequence). The germline V and J ends were trimmed by 4 bases and 0 bases, with 13 bases remaining between them. The CDR3 loop reads CASSLRWKASGNTIYF. The CDR3 DNA reads as TGTGCCAGCAGCCTCAGGTGGAAAGCCTCTGGAAACACCATATATTTT.

The chain joins TRBV7-4 to TRBJ1-2; D gene ambiguous. Trimming took 5 bases from V and 4 from J, leaving 20 bases between them. This CDR3 spans 16 amino acids. Per the germline V gene, CDR1 is SGHVT and CDR2 is SQSDAQ. The CDR3 DNA reads TGTGCCAGCAGCCCTAGAAGATCCGCCACCTTCTATGGCTACACCTTC. Protein sequence: CASSPRRSATFYGYTF. The full variable domain, rest sourced from reference TRBV7-4 and TRBJ1-2, is GAGVSQSPRYKVAKRGRDVALRCDSISGHVTLYWYRQTLGQGSEVLTYSQSDAQRDKSGRPSGRFSAERPERSVSTLKIQRTEQGDSAVYLCASSPRRSATFYGYTFGSGTRLTVV.

The chain uses TRBV4-2 and TRBJ2-1, with D possibly being TRBD2 (6 bases). The ends were cut back, 4 bases at V and 0 bases at J, with 19 bases in the middle. Germline CDR1 LGHNA, CDR2 YNFKEQ. The CDR3 length is 18 residues. CDR3 nucleotides: TGTGCCAGCAGCCCAAGAAGCTTAGCGGTCAGCTCCTACAATGAGCAGTTCTTC. Protein sequence: CASSPRSLAVSSYNEQFF.

This sequence joins TRBV2 and TRBJ2-7, with 7 bases identical to TRBD1. J lost 0 bases, V lost 6 bases, and 8 bases had no gene match. Looked up from germline, CDR1 is SNHLY and CDR2 is FYNNEI. The CDR3 runs to 15 residues. The CDR3 DNA is TGTGCCAGCAGGCGACAGGGTGTCAACTCCTACGAGCAGTACTTC. It encodes CASRRQGVNSYEQYF.

The genes are TRBV10-3 and TRBJ1-5; 9 bases line up with TRBD1. Germline V gene data show CDR1 as ENHRY and CDR2 as SYGVKD. The CDR3 contains 15 residues. Trimming took 4 bases from V and 2 from J; bases not matched to a gene: 3. The CDR3 DNA sequence: TGTGCCATCAGTGCGACAGGGGGTGGCAATCAGCCCCAGCATTTT. Translating gives CAISATGGGNQPQHF.

This clone was seen a handful of times. This rearrangement joins TRBV7-9 to TRBJ2-7, with a possible D match to TRBD1 (5 bases). CDR1 and CDR2 from the germline V gene are SEHNR and FQNEAQ (reference sequence). Between the trimmed V and J ends, which lost 3 bases and 3 bases, there was a span of 9 bases. This CDR3 contains 13 residues. The CDR3 loop reads CASSFSTDYEQYF. The CDR3 DNA sequence: TGTGCCAGCAGCTTTTCGACAGACTACGAGCAGTACTTC. Using reference TRBV7-9 and TRBJ2-7 for the parts outside the CDR3, the full variable domain is DTGVSQNPRHKITKRGQNVTFRCDPISEHNRLYWYRQTLGQGPEFLTYFQNEAQLEKSRLLSDRFSAERPKGSFSTLEIQRTEQGDSAMYLCASSFSTDYEQYFGPGTRLTVT.

The chain joins TRBV28 to TRBJ1-5; D is ambiguous. The CDR3 sequence is 15 residues long. The germline V gene has CDR1 MDHEN and CDR2 SYDVKM. With 6 bases removed from V and 4 bases from J, the gap between germline ends came to 16 bases. The CDR3: CASSLSPGGNQPQHF. The DNA of the CDR3 is TGTGCCAGCAGCCTAAGCCCTGGAGGGAATCAGCCCCAGCATTTT.

This rearrangement joins TRBV13 to TRBJ1-1, with 10 nucleotides matching TRBD1. The CDR3 runs 17 residues. The V gene end was trimmed by 4 bases and the J gene end by 1 base; junction bases not matched to a gene: 9. Germline V gene sequence: CDR1 PRHDT, CDR2 FYEKMQ (reference sequence). The CDR3 nucleotides are TGTGCCAGCAGCTCCAACGACAGGGGGCATAGGAACACTGAAGCTTTCTTT. It encodes CASSSNDRGHRNTEAFF.

This sequence joins TRBV7-2 and TRBJ1-3; possible D gene TRBD1, 5 bases. Trimming took off 0 bases at V and 2 bases at J, with 8 bases between the two ends. In germline, CDR1 is SGHTA, CDR2 FQGNSA. This CDR3 comprises 15 residues. CDR3 DNA: TGTGCCAGCAGCTTAGCCACAGGCCCTGGAAACACCATATATTTT. This encodes CASSLATGPGNTIYF.

The gene calls are TRBV10-3 and TRBJ2-3; TRBD1 matches at 8 bases. The CDR3 covers 15 residues. Germline CDR1 is ENHRY and CDR2 is SYGVKD. Unmatched junction bases numbered 6, after V lost 6 bases and J lost 1 base. The CDR3 DNA reads as TGTGCCATCAGACCAGGACAGGGAGGCACAGATACGCAGTATTTT. As protein: CAIRPGQGGTDTQYF.

The chain employs TRBV6-5 and TRBJ1-1, with D perhaps TRBD1 (5 bases). Germline V gene sequence: CDR1 MNHEY, CDR2 SVGAGI. V lost 6 bases and J 4 bases, leaving 15 bases between the germline ends. The CDR3 consists of 14 residues. CDR3 amino acids: CASSSPQVGTEAFF. DNA for the CDR3: TGTGCCAGCAGCTCACCACAGGTGGGCACTGAAGCTTTCTTT.

The V gene is TRBV6-1, the J gene TRBJ1-2; TRBD1 is a possible D gene (6 bases). The V gene's germline CDR1 is MNHNS and CDR2 SASEGT. The CDR3 runs to 16 residues. Trimming stripped 4 bases from V and 0 bases from J, with 15 bases between. CDR3 amino acids: CASSAWTDEANYGYTF. CDR3 sequence (DNA): TGTGCCAGCAGTGCCTGGACAGACGAAGCTAACTATGGCTACACCTTC.

J is TRBJ2-7 and V is TRBV7-2; tentative D call: TRBD1 (6 bases). The V gene lost 3 bases and the J gene lost 5 bases, with 17 bases spanning the gap. Germline CDR1 reads SGHTA; CDR2 reads FQGNSA. The CDR3 length is 15 residues. The CDR3 spells CASSFFAGELNEQYF. The CDR3 region has the DNA TGTGCCAGCAGCTTTTTTGCAGGGGAACTAAACGAGCAGTACTTC.

This clone appeared a single time. CDR3 residues: CASGQGNYGYTF. In DNA form, the CDR3 reads TGTGCCAGCGGACAGGGTAACTATGGCTACACCTTC. The chain employs TRBV6-5 and TRBJ1-2; 8 bases are a match to TRBD1. Trimming removed 8 bases from V and 1 base from J; junction bases left unmatched: 0. CDR1 is MNHEY, CDR2 SVGAGI, per germline. The CDR3 totals 12 residues.